The 3 T cell receptor beta chains below were found in one sample sequenced in a study of post-analysis software for immune sequencing data (dated by TCRdb to about 2015). Beyond this particular receptor, the publication reports: Significantly higher frequencies in patients than in controls were found for several TRBV segments, including TRBV5-6, TRBV5-1 and TRBV20-1.

Their antigen targets remain unknown. The library came from PCR. For sequencing, an Illumina HiSeq 2500 was employed. To reduce PCR and sequencing biases, unique molecular identifiers were built into the TCR beta cDNA libraries. Using fastp at Q25 and MiXCR, TCRdb reprocessed the public reads and kept productive beta chains. Entries that share a CDR3 protein sequence are merged under the most common genes and DNA. For this sample there are some 260,000 distinct CDR3 sequences; 35% to 40% appear just once. More than 4% of the sample lies in the top ten. The specimen was blood. The receptors were gathered from a girl between 5 and 17 years old with multiple sclerosis.

This clonotype was picked up many times. The V call is TRBV29-1, the J call TRBJ1-5; a weak D match, TRBD1 (5 bases). CDR1 SQVTM and CDR2 ANQGSEA come from the germline V gene. The CDR3 covers 13 residues. V shed 4 bases and J shed 0 bases, with 7 bases lying between them. CDR3 protein: CSVVDSSNQPQHF. The CDR3 nucleotides read TGCAGCGTTGTTGACAGTAGCAATCAGCCCCAGCATTTT.

The chain employs TRBV4-2 and TRBJ1-5; D perhaps matches TRBD1 (6 bases). CDR3 length: 15 amino acids. Looked up from germline, CDR1 is LGHNA and CDR2 is YNFKEQ. Deletions cut 1 base from V and 4 bases from J, with 11 bases between. The CDR3 nucleotides are TGTGCCAGCAGCCAAGGAGGACAGTATAATCAGCCCCAGCATTTT. This sequence encodes CASSQGGQYNQPQHF.

This chain connects TRBV6-2 or TRBV6-3 to TRBJ2-3, with TRBD2 identical over 9 bases. Germline loops: CDR1 MNHEY, CDR2 SVGEGT. After removal of 0 bases from V and 7 bases from J, the junction contained 8 bases not matched to a gene. The CDR3 has 16 amino acids. In DNA, the CDR3 is TGTGCCAGCAGTTACTCGGTGCTAGCGGGACCATATACGCAGTATTTT. Encoded protein: CASSYSVLAGPYTQYF.